The 15 T cell receptor beta chains listed next were all sequenced from one sample in a study of immune heterogeneity within non-small cell lung tumors. Samples each supplied around 600 ng of bulk tumor genomic DNA as template. Biopsy collection occurred during surgery, with several far-apart biopsies per primary tumor. Before undergoing curative surgery, patients had newly diagnosed non-small cell lung cancer that was untreated. Multiplex PCR (32 V and 13 J primers) was used to amplify the TCR beta CDR3. TCRdb passed the multiplex PCR reads through MiXCR, listing each CDR3 protein once. Of some 4,400 distinct CDR3 sequences detected, 36% appear once; the ten largest clones hold around 32%. Sequences were obtained from lung tumor tissue. These receptors were collected from a woman aged 45-60 years with non-small cell lung cancer.

To note about this clonotype: An end of the junction does not agree with germline; a read error may underlie this. The genes are TRBV30 and TRBJ2-2, with D tentatively TRBD2 (6 bases). This CDR3 has 14 residues. Germline CDR1 is GTSNPN and CDR2 is SVGIG (reference sequence). CDR3 DNA sequence: TGTGCCTGGAGGTTTAGCGGAAACAACGGGGAGATGTTTTTT. It translates to CAWRFSGNNGEMFF.

The table lists this clonotype with many counts. V and J are TRBV7-8 and TRBJ2-3; 7 bases align to TRBD2. V shed 1 base, J shed 5 bases, and the junction held 9 bases outside the gene matches. This CDR3 has 16 amino acids. Germline lookup yields CDR1 SGHVS and CDR2 FQNEAQ. The CDR3 is CASSLGAGNLRDTQYF. The CDR3, as DNA: TGTGCCAGCAGCTTAGGAGCGGGGAACCTTCGAGATACGCAGTATTTT.

The chain employs TRBV5-1 and TRBJ1-2; 7 bases align to TRBD1. Trimming removed 3 bases from V and 7 bases from J; junction bases left unmatched: 12. The CDR3 extends over 15 amino acids. Germline V gene data show CDR1 as SGHRS and CDR2 as YFSETQ. The CDR3 protein is CASSSRGGGSFGYTF. The CDR3 nucleotides read TGCGCCAGCAGCTCTCGAGGAGGGGGCTCTTTTGGCTACACCTTC.

This clonotype is classed as medium-sized. The chain recombines TRBV5-1 with TRBJ2-2, with D perhaps assigned TRBD1 or TRBD2 (5 bases each). CDR1 and CDR2 (germline): SGHRS, YFSETQ. With 2 bases removed from V and 4 bases from J, the gap between germline ends came to 12 bases. The CDR3 spans 15 residues. As DNA, the CDR3 is TGCGCCAGCAGCTTCCCGGGGCGCGGCACCGGGGAGCTGTTTTTT. Amino acids: CASSFPGRGTGELFF.

This clonotype was seen at least ten times. V is TRBV19 and J is TRBJ2-5; possible D gene TRBD2, 5 bases. The germline CDR1 and CDR2 sequences are LNHDA and SQIVND (reference sequence). The V end was cut by 5 bases, the J end by 5 bases, with 15 bases between. The CDR3 is 14 amino acids. The CDR3 sequence is CASSRGSGLETQYF. CDR3 nucleotide sequence: TGTGCCAGTAGTCGGGGTAGTGGGCTGGAGACCCAGTACTTC.

This clonotype came up once. The chain couples TRBV13 to TRBJ1-2; D is unclear. Per the germline V gene, CDR1 is PRHDT and CDR2 is FYEKMQ (reference sequence). Trimming pared 1 base from V and 2 bases from J, leaving 8 bases between. The CDR3 is 14 residues long. The CDR3 region has the DNA TGTGCCAGCAGCTTAGCCGGCAGAAACTATGGCTACACCTTC. This encodes CASSLAGRNYGYTF.

This clonotype was recorded only once. Possible read error: a much larger clone is one base away. The V call is TRBV27, the J call TRBJ1-1; D may be TRBD1 (5 bases). V shed 5 bases and J shed 1 base, with 17 bases lying between them. Per germline, CDR1 MNHEY and CDR2 SMNVEV (reference sequence). This CDR3 has 16 amino acids. CDR3 nucleotide sequence: TGTGCCAGCAGTCCGCTAGGGGCAGGCTCGAACACTGAAGCTTTCTTT. Its translation: CASSPLGAGSNTEAFF.

CDR3 residues: CASSSQASSYEQYF. As DNA, the CDR3 is TGCGCCAGCAGCTCACAGGCGAGCTCCTACGAGCAGTACTTC. The V and J genes are TRBV5-1 and TRBJ2-7; a possible D gene is TRBD1 (5 bases). CDR1 is SGHRS, CDR2 YFSETQ, per germline. V gave up 3 bases and J gave up 0 bases, with 10 bases separating them. This CDR3 has 14 amino acids.

About this clonotype itself: Germline is not matched at one junction end, which may reflect a read error. In DNA, the CDR3 is TGTGCCATCAGCTCGGGACAGCCTAATTCACCCCTCCACTTT. Protein: CAISSGQPNSPLHF. The chain uses TRBV11-3 and TRBJ1-6; 7 bases line up with TRBD1. CDR3 length: 14 residues. Per germline, CDR1 SGHNT and CDR2 YENEEA.

This clonotype was counted only a few times. A clone one base away is much larger, so this may be a read error. The chain employs TRBV15 and TRBJ1-5; TRBD2 might be the D (7 bases). The end of the DNA is better explained by TRBJ2-3, so the J call may be wrong. The CDR3 runs to 16 residues. Looked up from germline, CDR1 is LNHNV and CDR2 is YYDKDF (reference sequence). CDR3 amino acids: CATSRDQGGGNQPQYF. Here the CDR3 DNA reads TGTGCCACCAGCAGAGATCAGGGCGGGGGCAATCAGCCCCAGTATTTT.

In its sample, this clonotype ranks as large. The V and J genes are TRBV15 and TRBJ2-2; 8 bases match TRBD2. CDR1 and CDR2 (germline): LNHNV, YYDKDF (reference sequence). After removal of 2 bases from V and 2 bases from J, the junction contained 4 bases not matched to a gene. The CDR3 is 16 residues long. CDR3 coding DNA: TGTGCCACCAGCAGAATAGCGGGACATAACACCGGGGAGCTGTTTTTT. Its protein is CATSRIAGHNTGELFF.

CDR3 sequence: CASSSGPEYNEQFF. The CDR3 DNA follows: TGTGCCAGCAGCTCGGGACCCGAATACAATGAGCAGTTCTTC. The J gene is TRBJ2-1, the V gene TRBV7-2; D may match TRBD1 or TRBD2 (5 bases each). The CDR3 contains 14 residues. The V end lost 4 bases, the J end lost 4 bases, and 11 bases lay between the germline ends. Germline CDR1 and CDR2: SGHTA and FQGNSA.

The chain recombines TRBV3-1 with TRBJ2-2, with D possibly being TRBD1 or TRBD2 (5 bases each). The CDR3 has 16 residues. The V gene's germline CDR1 is LGHDT and CDR2 YNNKEL (reference sequence). V was pared by 4 bases and J by 6 bases, with 18 bases between. CDR3 nucleotide sequence: TGTGCCAGCAGCCTCCTCCCTACCCGGGGCGCCGGGGAGCTGTTTTTT. It encodes CASSLLPTRGAGELFF.

By its share, this clonotype is medium-sized (0.01 to 0.1%). V gene TRBV11-2 combines with J gene TRBJ1-5; TRBD1 matches at 7 bases. Looked up from germline, CDR1 is SGHAT and CDR2 is FQNNGV. V dropped 5 bases and J dropped 6; count of bases not matched to a gene: 1. The CDR3 has 12 residues. The CDR3 DNA is TGTGCCAGCAGCGGGGACAGTCAGCCCCAGCATTTT. Translated, it gives CASSGDSQPQHF.

J is TRBJ2-5 and V is TRBV20-1; TRBD2 aligns across 10 bases. Germline V gene lookup returns CDR1 DFQATT and CDR2 SNEGSKA (reference sequence). V was clipped by 1 base and J by 5 bases; unmatched bases: 13. The CDR3 has 17 amino acids. Here the CDR3 DNA reads TGCAGTGCTAGAGCGAAAGTAGCGGGAGGAGAGCGCGAGACCCAGTACTTC. Translating it yields CSARAKVAGGERETQYF.